This entry features one T cell receptor (beta chain) sequence. This CDR3 has 12 amino acids. V was clipped by 2 bases and J by 10 bases, with 11 bases between them. CDR1 KGHSH and CDR2 LQKENI come from the germline V gene. In the authors' workflow: Quantification of nucleated cells was approximated via reference gene primer amplification. Assay: immunoSEQ multiplex PCR; the TCRdb copy retains only in-frame clones and omits some. V, J and clone size derive from that table, while D and trimming were established from the DNA sequence. Of 130,000 or so clones listed, 88% are singletons. This record comes from a study of blood T cell repertoires in COVID-19. Overall study context: Researchers got acute and convalescent COVID-19 samples from the United States, Italy and Spain. PBMCs, B-cell-depleted T cells, or T cells were the source of the cDNA or gDNA that made up the material.

The sequencing input was peripheral blood. This clonotype was obtained from a man between 60 and 75 years old with active or convalescent COVID-19. The chain recombines TRBV18 with TRBJ1-2; no clear D. In DNA form, the CDR3 reads TGTGCCAGCTCACCAGGGAGGGAAGACTACACCTTC. It codes for CASSPGREDYTF. The variable domain in full, with the rest retrieved from reference TRBV18 and TRBJ1-2, is NAGVMQNPRHLVRRRGQEARLRCSPMKGHSHVYWYRQLPEEGLKFMVYLQKENIIDESGMPKERFSAEFPKEGPSILRIQQVVRGDSAAYFCASSPGREDYTFGSGTRLTVV.